One and the same sample provided the 24 T cell receptor beta chains below, sequenced in a study of blood T cell repertoires in COVID-19. Profiling relied on immunoSEQ multiplex PCR, and the TCRdb table lists in-frame clones only, not all of them. The table shows about 87,000 clones, with 65% to 85% occurring only once. The specimen was peripheral blood. The receptor set was obtained from a woman aged 60-70 years with acute or convalescent COVID-19.

The genes are TRBV7-6 and TRBJ2-1; 9 nucleotides align to TRBD2. CDR3 length equals 14 residues. Germline lookup yields CDR1 SGHVS and CDR2 FNYEAQ. V shed 5 bases and J 4 bases; nucleotides not matched to a gene: 3. CDR3 in amino acids: CASSRTSAYNEQFF. In nucleotides, the CDR3 is TGTGCCAGCAGCCGGACTAGCGCGTACAATGAGCAGTTCTTC.

The chain recombines TRBV6-1 with TRBJ1-1; 10 bases fit TRBD1. The CDR3 has 19 amino acids. Germline V gene sequence: CDR1 MNHNS, CDR2 SASEGT. Losses at the gene ends were 4 bases for V and 0 bases for J; bases not matched to a gene: 14. The DNA for the CDR3 is TGTGCCAGCAGTGTACGTGGGGACAGGGGCCGACCCATGAACACTGAAGCTTTCTTT. It codes for CASSVRGDRGRPMNTEAFF.

The rearrangement links TRBV11-3 to TRBJ1-1, with 9 bases identical to TRBD1. Germline V lookup: CDR1 SGHNT, CDR2 YENEEA. The CDR3 runs 13 residues. Trimming took 1 base from V and 12 from J; bases not matched to a gene: 6. CDR3 sequence (DNA): TGTGCCAGCAGCTTAGTATCGGGGACAGGGTCTTTCTTT. Protein: CASSLVSGTGSFF.

V gene TRBV20-1 combines with J gene TRBJ1-3; 9 bases fit TRBD1. J lost 4 bases, V lost 3 bases, and 13 bases had no gene match. The CDR3 length is 17 residues. Germline V gives CDR1 DFQATT, CDR2 SNEGSKA (reference sequence). The CDR3 DNA reads as TGCAGTGCTAGTGATCATCGCCGGACAGGGGTAGGAAACACCATATATTTT. It encodes CSASDHRRTGVGNTIYF.

This chain connects TRBV7-9 to TRBJ1-4, with 11 bases matching TRBD1. V lost 1 base to trimming and J lost 4 bases; unmatched junction nucleotides: 5. Germline CDR1 reads SEHNR; CDR2 reads FQNEAQ (reference sequence). The CDR3 covers 17 residues. CDR3 nucleotides: TGTGCCAGCAGCTTAGGGACAGGGGGCGGCAGTAATGAAAAACTGTTTTTT. Its protein product is CASSLGTGGGSNEKLFF.

The chain links TRBV9 to TRBJ2-2; D may be TRBD1 (6 bases). CDR1 and CDR2 (germline): SGDLS, YYNGEE. Trimming pared 4 bases from V and 4 bases from J, leaving 20 bases between. This CDR3 is built from 17 residues. CDR3 amino acids: CASSPRPGQGGTGELFF. CDR3 nucleotides: TGTGCCAGCAGCCCCAGACCCGGACAAGGGGGCACCGGGGAGCTGTTTTTT.

This sequence joins TRBV29-1 and TRBJ2-5, with 8 bases fitting TRBD2. The V and J ends lost 4 bases and 5 bases, in that order; junction bases with no gene match: 12. This CDR3 is built from 15 residues. Germline V gene sequence: CDR1 SQVTM, CDR2 ANQGSEA. This chain's CDR3 is CSVAGGGRVQETQYF. CDR3 nucleotide sequence: TGCAGCGTTGCGGGAGGGGGTCGGGTTCAGGAGACCCAGTACTTC.

The rearrangement joins TRBV4-1 to TRBJ1-1; tentatively, D is TRBD1 (6 bases). CDR1 and CDR2 from the germline V gene are MGHRA and YSYEKL. The CDR3 is made up of 14 amino acids. With 0 bases removed from V and 6 bases from J, the gap between germline ends came to 11 bases. The CDR3 DNA follows: TGCGCCAGCAGCCAAGACATCAGGGGATCTGAAGCTTTCTTT. Protein: CASSQDIRGSEAFF.

V and J are TRBV4-2 and TRBJ1-3; 8 bases fit TRBD1. V shed 4 bases and J 3 bases; nucleotides not matched to a gene: 5. In germline, CDR1 is LGHNA, CDR2 YNFKEQ. The CDR3 contains 15 residues. The CDR3 nucleotides read TGTGCCAGCAGCCTGGACAGGGAGGGTGGAAACACCATATATTTT. Its protein product is CASSLDREGGNTIYF.

The chain couples TRBV28 to TRBJ1-5, with 8 bases lining up with TRBD1. CDR1 and CDR2 from the germline V gene are MDHEN and SYDVKM. CDR3 length: 15 amino acids. The J segment lost 3 bases and the V segment lost 3 bases, leaving 4 bases of the junction unmatched. The CDR3 nucleotides read TGTGCCAGCAGTTTGGGACAGGTCCTCAATCAGCCCCAGCATTTT. It translates to CASSLGQVLNQPQHF. Looking up the rest from reference TRBV28 and TRBJ1-5 gives the full variable domain: DVKVTQSSRYLVKRTGEKVFLECVQDMDHENMFWYRQDPGLGLRLIYFSYDVKMKEKGDIPEGYSVSREKKERFSLILESASTNQTSMYLCASSLGQVLNQPQHFGDGTRLSIL.

V is TRBV5-1 and J is TRBJ1-1; TRBD1 matches at 8 bases. V lost 4 bases and J lost 4; bases outside the gene matches: 6. The CDR3 extends over 14 amino acids. Germline CDR1 is SGHRS and CDR2 is YFSETQ. CDR3 sequence (DNA): TGCGCCAGCAGCCCCGACAGGGGAGGCACTGAAGCTTTCTTT. This sequence encodes CASSPDRGGTEAFF.

V is TRBV7-8 and J is TRBJ1-6; 7 bases fit TRBD1. This CDR3 comprises 15 residues. CDR1 is SGHVS and CDR2 is FQNEAQ in the germline V gene. V gave up 4 bases and J gave up 6 bases; unmatched junction bases: 6. This chain's CDR3 is CASSSLAGGNSPLHF. DNA for the CDR3: TGTGCCAGCAGCTCCTTGGCAGGGGGTAATTCACCCCTCCACTTT. Filled out from reference TRBV7-8 and TRBJ1-6, the complete variable domain reads GAGVSQSPRYKVAKRGQDVALRCDPISGHVSLFWYQQALGQGPEFLTYFQNEAQLDKSGLPSDRFFAERPEGSVSTLKIQRTQQEDSAVYLCASSSLAGGNSPLHFGNGTRLTVT.

Notes on this clone: One end of the junction fails to match germline, which may point to a read error. The chain links TRBV12-5 to TRBJ1-2; D is uncertain. CDR1 and CDR2 from the germline V gene are LGHNT and FRNRAP. The CDR3 has 9 residues. The CDR3 spells CASGLNVIF. The CDR3 nucleotides are TGTGCTAGTGGTTTGAATGTTATTTTC.

The chain couples TRBV6-5 to TRBJ1-1, with D unclear. CDR3 length: 15 residues. Per germline, CDR1 MNHEY and CDR2 SVGAGI. V gave up 2 bases and J gave up 3 bases, with 13 bases separating them. The CDR3 here is CASSYRGIPDTEAFF. As DNA, the CDR3 is TGTGCCAGCAGTTACCGAGGGATTCCTGACACTGAAGCTTTCTTT.

The chain uses TRBV5-1 and TRBJ2-3, with a weak D call TRBD2 (6 bases). V was trimmed by 4 bases and J by 0 bases, leaving 12 bases between them. This CDR3 has 15 amino acids. Germline V gene data show CDR1 as SGHRS and CDR2 as YFSETQ. CDR3 protein: CASSRVGLSTDTQYF. In nucleotides, the CDR3 is TGCGCCAGCAGCCGCGTGGGACTCAGCACAGATACGCAGTATTTT.

The V and J genes are TRBV5-1 and TRBJ2-5, with 13 bases lining up with TRBD2. The CDR3 runs to 16 residues. Per the germline V gene, CDR1 is SGHRS and CDR2 is YFSETQ. Trimming cost V 3 bases and J 2 bases; bases outside gene matches: 4. The CDR3 sequence: CASSSGTSGVQETQYF. CDR3 sequence (DNA): TGCGCCAGCAGCTCCGGGACTAGCGGGGTTCAAGAGACCCAGTACTTC.

The chain is built from TRBV5-4 and TRBJ2-1; 10 nucleotides agree with TRBD2. This CDR3 comprises 17 residues. The V and J ends lost 3 bases and 4 bases, in that order; junction bases with no gene match: 10. In germline, CDR1 is SGHNT, CDR2 YYREEE (reference sequence). The CDR3 here is CASSSNPSGSRYNEQFF. CDR3 nucleotide sequence: TGTGCCAGCAGCTCTAACCCTAGCGGGAGTCGATACAATGAGCAGTTCTTC.

This rearrangement joins TRBV5-6 to TRBJ1-5; 10 bases agree with TRBD1. Germline loops: CDR1 SGHDT, CDR2 YYEEEE. The CDR3 runs to 16 residues. After removal of 4 bases from V and 3 bases from J, the junction contained 7 bases not matched to a gene. The CDR3 region is CASSARDRGNNQPQHF. The CDR3 coding sequence is TGTGCCAGCAGCGCCCGGGACAGGGGAAACAATCAGCCCCAGCATTTT. Combining the CDR3 with reference TRBV5-6 and TRBJ1-5 gives the whole variable domain DAGVTQSPTHLIKTRGQQVTLRCSPKSGHDTVSWYQQALGQGPQFIFQYYEEEERQRGNFPDRFSGHQFPNYSSELNVNALLLGDSALYLCASSARDRGNNQPQHFGDGTRLSIL.

The genes are TRBV14 and TRBJ1-3, with TRBD1 as a possible D gene (5 bases). CDR3 size: 17 residues. V shed 4 bases and J shed 0 bases, with 16 bases lying between them. Germline V gene data show CDR1 as SGHDN and CDR2 as FVKESK. CDR3 nucleotide sequence: TGTGCCAGCAGCCGACTTTCCGACAGTTACTCTGGAAACACCATATATTTT. It yields the protein CASSRLSDSYSGNTIYF.

The chain joins TRBV11-3 to TRBJ2-7, with a tentative D call TRBD1 (5 bases). Trimming left V 0 bases short and J 7 bases short, with 16 bases between. The CDR3 sequence is 15 residues long. Germline V gene sequence: CDR1 SGHNT, CDR2 YENEEA. Written as DNA, the CDR3 is TGTGCCAGCAGCTTAGATCAGGTCAGGGCGGATGAGCAGTACTTC. Amino acid sequence: CASSLDQVRADEQYF.

V gene TRBV2 combines with J gene TRBJ2-1; 9 bases align to TRBD2. The CDR3 extends over 13 amino acids. Trimming cost V 6 bases and J 10 bases; bases outside gene matches: 7. Germline CDR1 SNHLY, CDR2 FYNNEI. CDR3 in DNA: TGTGCCAGCAGGATTAGCGGGAGAGAAGAGCAGTTCTTC. Residues: CASRISGREEQFF.

The J gene is TRBJ1-5, the V gene TRBV4-1; no firm D call. The CDR3 loop spans 16 amino acids. V was cut by 1 base and J by 2 bases, with 12 bases left in between. Germline V gives CDR1 MGHRA, CDR2 YSYEKL. The CDR3 protein is CASSQGSGSGNQPQHF. For the CDR3, the DNA is TGCGCCAGCAGCCAAGGTTCTGGCTCTGGCAATCAGCCCCAGCATTTT.

The gene calls are TRBV29-1 and TRBJ1-1; D is unresolved. The CDR3 runs 14 residues. The germline V gene encodes CDR1 SQVTM and CDR2 ANQGSEA. V gave up 2 bases and J gave up 2 bases, with 12 bases separating them. CDR3 sequence reads: CSVETGFGNTEAFF. CDR3 nucleotides: TGCAGCGTTGAAACGGGATTCGGTAACACTGAAGCTTTCTTT.

V and J are TRBV4-1 and TRBJ2-4, with 7 bases aligning to TRBD2. The length of the CDR3 is 15 residues. J was trimmed by 7 bases and V by 0 bases; bases with no gene match: 6. Germline V lookup: CDR1 MGHRA, CDR2 YSYEKL. This CDR3 is CASSQDGTNKNIQYF. CDR3 DNA sequence: TGCGCCAGCAGCCAAGATGGGACTAACAAGAACATTCAGTACTTC.